Sequencing of this T cell receptor (beta chain) was carried out in a study of CD8 T cells in ankylosing spondylitis. V shed 2 bases and J shed 9 bases, with 14 bases lying between them. The CDR3 length is 15 residues. Germline CDR1 reads ENHRY; CDR2 reads SYGVKD. Quantitative 5'-RACE with molecular barcodes was used to make the TCR beta libraries. TCRdb processed the 5' RACE reads anew with MiXCR; each CDR3 protein has one entry. Of fewer than 400,000 distinct CDR3 sequences detected, approximately 20% appear once; the ten largest clones hold less than 20%. General observations from the study: Clones tied to disease were said to be significantly enriched in matched ankylosing spondylitis synovial fluid. Prior work had noted some motif variants in reactive arthritis blood and synovial fluid. Peripheral blood held disease-linked clones only at relatively low frequency, and these were CD8+. Characteristic, it appeared, of ankylosing spondylitis blood was a TCR beta motif of eight highly homologous variants.

Turning to this clonotype: The target antigen is unknown.

Sequenced material: blood, either unsorted or a sorted T cell fraction (not recorded which). This TCR derives from a male donor with ankylosing spondylitis. The genes are TRBV10-3 and TRBJ1-6; D not certain. The CDR3 DNA reads TGTGCCATCAGTGAGGACCCCGTCAGTACTTCACCCCTCCACTTT. Translated, it gives CAISEDPVSTSPLHF.